Sequencing of this T cell receptor beta chain was carried out in a study of blood T cell repertoires in COVID-19. About the research overall: The cDNA or gDNA used as material had been derived from T cells, B-cell-depleted T cells, or PBMCs.

In germline, CDR1 is SGHRS, CDR2 YFSETQ. The ends lost 5 bases at V and 6 bases at J; junction bases unmatched: 8. This CDR3 spans 16 amino acids. Seattle cases were enrolled at active infection and followed longitudinally. Assay used: immunoSEQ multiplex PCR; TCRdb lists only in-frame clones, some missing. The data show 200,000 or so clones, about 83% seen once. This TCR derives from a person aged 70 to 85 with COVID-19, enrolled during active disease. The chain joins TRBV5-1 to TRBJ2-2; 12 bases are shared with TRBD2. Input material: peripheral blood. The CDR3 DNA is TGCGCCAGCAGACCGCGCCTAGCGGGGGGGGCCGGGGAGCTGTTTTTT. Translated: CASRPRLAGGAGELFF.